Listed below are T cell receptor beta chains from one sample, sequenced in a study of radiation and T cells in renal cell carcinoma. The table came from immunoSEQ multiplex PCR; TCRdb's copy has only in-frame clones and leaves some out. The data hold about 78,000 clones, with about nine tenths observed a single time. This specimen consisted of blood, obtained from a patient whose treatment included radiotherapy and nephrectomy. Receptors originate from a woman in her seventies with renal cell carcinoma. Each CDR3 is given with its conserved first and last residue. Fields, in order: D gene, clone size, CDR3 length, J gene, V gene, CDR3 protein, CDR3 DNA. The D gene is left open where the match is weak. Expanded clones get a size class; other rows say once, few or many, or leave the size out.

d_gene: NA
abundance: NA
len: 13
j_gene: TRBJ1-2
v_gene: TRBV5-8
CDR3aa: CASRSMWMRGYTF
CDR3nt: TGTGCCAGCAGGTCCATGTGGATGAGGGGCTACACCTTC

d_gene: NA
abundance: NA
len: 15
j_gene: TRBJ2-4
v_gene: TRBV5-1
CDR3aa: CASSSDGMSKNIQYF
CDR3nt: TGCGCCAGCAGCTCGGATGGGATGTCCAAAAACATTCAGTACTTC

d_gene: NA
abundance: NA
len: 14
j_gene: TRBJ2-3
v_gene: TRBV6-5
CDR3aa: CASSYRGGPDTQYF
CDR3nt: TGTGCCAGCAGTTACAGAGGAGGGCCAGATACGCAGTATTTT

d_gene: NA
abundance: NA
len: 17
j_gene: TRBJ2-6
v_gene: TRBV7-2
CDR3aa: CASSLQLDVSGANVLTF
CDR3nt: TGTGCCAGCAGCTTACAATTGGATGTCTCCGGGGCCAACGTCCTGACTTTC

d_gene: TRBD1
abundance: NA
len: 13
j_gene: TRBJ2-4
v_gene: TRBV19
CDR3aa: CASMDRVKNIQYF
CDR3nt: TGTGCCAGTATGGACAGGGTCAAAAACATTCAGTACTTC

d_gene: NA
abundance: NA
len: 14
j_gene: TRBJ2-5
v_gene: TRBV7-6
CDR3aa: CASSRGMYQETQYF
CDR3nt: TGTGCCAGCAGCCGCGGGATGTACCAAGAGACCCAGTACTTC

d_gene: NA
abundance: few
len: 14
j_gene: TRBJ1-1
v_gene: TRBV7-9
CDR3aa: CASSFPGANTEAFF
CDR3nt: TGTGCCAGCAGCTTCCCGGGGGCGAACACTGAAGCTTTCTTT

d_gene: TRBD1
abundance: NA
len: 14
j_gene: TRBJ1-2
v_gene: TRBV28
CDR3aa: CASSPPSRGEGYTF
CDR3nt: TGTGCCAGCAGTCCCCCGAGCAGGGGGGAAGGCTACACCTTC

d_gene: TRBD1
abundance: NA
len: 17
j_gene: TRBJ2-2
v_gene: TRBV4-3
CDR3aa: CASSQGGQGGNTGELFF
CDR3nt: TGCGCCAGCAGCCAAGGCGGACAGGGGGGAAACACCGGGGAGCTGTTTTTT

d_gene: TRBD2
abundance: NA
len: 14
j_gene: TRBJ2-1
v_gene: TRBV2
CDR3aa: CASNRLAGGNEQFF
CDR3nt: TGTGCCAGCAACAGACTAGCGGGAGGGAATGAGCAGTTCTTC

d_gene: NA
abundance: NA
len: 14
j_gene: TRBJ2-2
v_gene: TRBV28
CDR3aa: CASSLGGPTGELFF
CDR3nt: TGTGCCAGCAGTTTGGGGGGGCCCACCGGGGAGCTGTTTTTT

d_gene: NA
abundance: NA
len: 12
j_gene: TRBJ2-1
v_gene: TRBV11-3
CDR3aa: CASSLGPLVQFF
CDR3nt: TGTGCCAGCAGCTTAGGTCCATTGGTGCAGTTCTTC

d_gene: NA
abundance: few
len: 10
j_gene: TRBJ1-1
v_gene: TRBV29-1
CDR3aa: CSVVAAEAFF
CDR3nt: TGCAGCGTTGTAGCGGCTGAAGCTTTCTTT

d_gene: NA
abundance: NA
len: 14
j_gene: TRBJ1-3
v_gene: TRBV7-6
CDR3aa: CASSATVSGNTIYF
CDR3nt: TGTGCCAGCAGCGCGACAGTCTCTGGAAACACCATATATTTT

d_gene: TRBD1
abundance: few
len: 15
j_gene: TRBJ2-6
v_gene: TRBV5-4
CDR3aa: CASSRDRVGANVLTF
CDR3nt: TGTGCCAGCAGCCGGGACAGGGTTGGGGCCAACGTCCTGACTTTC

d_gene: NA
abundance: NA
len: 14
j_gene: TRBJ2-7
v_gene: TRBV10-3
CDR3aa: CAIRSDASSYEQYF
CDR3nt: TGTGCCATCAGATCGGACGCGAGCTCCTACGAGCAGTACTTC